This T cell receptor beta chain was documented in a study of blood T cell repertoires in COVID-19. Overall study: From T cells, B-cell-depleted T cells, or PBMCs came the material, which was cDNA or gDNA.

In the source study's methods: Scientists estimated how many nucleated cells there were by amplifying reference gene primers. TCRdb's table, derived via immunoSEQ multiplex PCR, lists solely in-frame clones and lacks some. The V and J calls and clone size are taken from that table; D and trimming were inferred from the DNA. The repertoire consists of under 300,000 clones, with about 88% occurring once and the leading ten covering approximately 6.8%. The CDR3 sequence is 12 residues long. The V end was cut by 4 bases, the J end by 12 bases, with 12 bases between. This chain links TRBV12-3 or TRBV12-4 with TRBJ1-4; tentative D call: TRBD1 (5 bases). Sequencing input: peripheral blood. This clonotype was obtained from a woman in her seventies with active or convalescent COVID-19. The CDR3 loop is CASSWGVVELFF. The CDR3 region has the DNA TGTGCCAGCAGTTGGGGGGTTGTGGAACTGTTTTTT.